This T cell receptor beta chain was recorded in a study of CD4 T cells in relation to SARS-CoV-2 and coronaviruses. Study as a whole: PBMCs were cultured with antigen for about eleven days before TCR beta sequencing. Controls used an HIV-1 Nef peptide pool or no peptide.

Generated by immunoSEQ multiplex PCR, the TCRdb table keeps only in-frame clones and is missing some. The table has 25,000 or so clones, about 76% seen once; the top ten hold under 11%. CD4+ T cells from unexposed donors were obtained before the COVID-19 pandemic (2011-2018). The cells were cultured for around ten days before CD4+ T cells were isolated. Cells permitting, SARS-CoV-2 S/N and four cold-coronavirus spikes were tested on unexposed-donor CD4+ T cells. The CDR3 has 18 amino acids. CDR1 and CDR2 (germline): MNHNS, SASEGT. The trim removed 4 bases at V and 1 base at J, leaving 13 bases unmatched. This clone showed up just a few times. Antigen: not known.

The V and J genes are TRBV6-1 and TRBJ2-1, with TRBD2 matching 7 bases. Sequenced input: CD4+ T cells from PBMCs, cultured in vitro. This clonotype was sampled from a human donor in good health. The CDR3 sequence: CASSGVMGGPGSYNEQFF. CDR3 sequence (DNA): TGTGCCAGCAGTGGGGTAATGGGAGGGCCGGGGTCCTACAATGAGCAGTTCTTC.